This T cell receptor (beta chain) comes out of a study of T cell changes during pregnancy in multiple sclerosis. Germline V CDR1 and CDR2: SGHNT, YYREEE (reference sequence). This CDR3 is built from 13 residues. V gave up 0 bases and J gave up 4 bases, with 7 bases separating them. This clone was picked up one time. Measured with immunoSEQ multiplex PCR; TCRdb has only the in-frame clones, and not every one. The sample contains tens of thousands of clones, about 91% of which appear only once. The input for sequencing was CD8+ T cells from peripheral blood mononuclear cells, taken after pregnancy. The chain is built from TRBV5-4 and TRBJ1-2; D is unresolved. This clonotype was obtained from a female donor with multiple sclerosis, enrolled in a pregnancy study. The DNA for the CDR3 is TGTGCCAGCAGCTTGGAAGTGCGCTATGGCTACACCTTC. Amino acids: CASSLEVRYGYTF.